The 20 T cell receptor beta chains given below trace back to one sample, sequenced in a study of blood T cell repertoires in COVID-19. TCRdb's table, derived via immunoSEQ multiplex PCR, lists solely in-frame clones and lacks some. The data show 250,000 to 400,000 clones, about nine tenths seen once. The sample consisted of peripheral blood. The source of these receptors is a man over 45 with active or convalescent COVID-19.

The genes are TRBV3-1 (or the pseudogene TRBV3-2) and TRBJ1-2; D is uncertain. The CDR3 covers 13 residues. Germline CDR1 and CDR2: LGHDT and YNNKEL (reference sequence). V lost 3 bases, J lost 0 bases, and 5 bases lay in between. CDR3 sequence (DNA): TGTGCCAGCAGCCACCGGTCTAACTATGGCTACACCTTC. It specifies CASSHRSNYGYTF.

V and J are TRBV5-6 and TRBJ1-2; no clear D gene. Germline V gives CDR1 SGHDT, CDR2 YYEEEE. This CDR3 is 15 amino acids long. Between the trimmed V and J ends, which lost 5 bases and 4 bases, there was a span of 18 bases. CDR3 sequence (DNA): TGTGCCAGCAGTTCTAAGGCGGGCGCTTCCTATGGCTACACCTTC. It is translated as CASSSKAGASYGYTF.

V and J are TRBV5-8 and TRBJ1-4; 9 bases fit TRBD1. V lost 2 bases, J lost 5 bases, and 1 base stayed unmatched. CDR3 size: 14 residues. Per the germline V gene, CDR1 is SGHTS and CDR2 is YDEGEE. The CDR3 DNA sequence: TGTGCCAGCAGCTTAGGACAGGGGAATGAAAAACTGTTTTTT. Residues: CASSLGQGNEKLFF. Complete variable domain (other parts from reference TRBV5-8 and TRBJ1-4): EAGVTQSPTHLIKTRGQQATLRCSPISGHTSVYWYQQALGLGLQFLLWYDEGEERNRGNFPPRFSGRQFPNYSSELNVNALELEDSALYLCASSLGQGNEKLFFGSGTQLSVL.

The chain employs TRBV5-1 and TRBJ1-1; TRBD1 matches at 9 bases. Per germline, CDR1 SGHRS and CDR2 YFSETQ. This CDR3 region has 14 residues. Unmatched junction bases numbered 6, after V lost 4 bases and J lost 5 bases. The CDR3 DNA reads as TGCGCCAGCAGCAGGGGACAGGGTGGGACTGAAGCTTTCTTT. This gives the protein CASSRGQGGTEAFF.

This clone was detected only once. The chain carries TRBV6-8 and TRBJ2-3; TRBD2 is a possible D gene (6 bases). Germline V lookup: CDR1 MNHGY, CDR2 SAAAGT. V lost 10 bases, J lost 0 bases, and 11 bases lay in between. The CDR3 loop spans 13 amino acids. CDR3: CAIAGTSTDTQYF. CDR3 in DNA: TGTGCCATTGCGGGGACTAGCACAGATACGCAGTATTTT.

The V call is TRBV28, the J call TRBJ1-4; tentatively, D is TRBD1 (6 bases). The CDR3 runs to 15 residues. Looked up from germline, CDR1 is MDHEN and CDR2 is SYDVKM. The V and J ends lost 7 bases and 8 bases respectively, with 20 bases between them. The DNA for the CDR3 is TGTGCCAGCACTTCCTTAGAAGGGGGTGGGGAAAAACTGTTTTTT. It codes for CASTSLEGGGEKLFF.

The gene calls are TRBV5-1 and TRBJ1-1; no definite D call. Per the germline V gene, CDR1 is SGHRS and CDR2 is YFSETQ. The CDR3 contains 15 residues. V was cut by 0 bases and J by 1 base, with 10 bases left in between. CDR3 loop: CASSLARISNTEAFF. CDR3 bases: TGCGCCAGCAGCTTGGCCAGAATCTCGAACACTGAAGCTTTCTTT.

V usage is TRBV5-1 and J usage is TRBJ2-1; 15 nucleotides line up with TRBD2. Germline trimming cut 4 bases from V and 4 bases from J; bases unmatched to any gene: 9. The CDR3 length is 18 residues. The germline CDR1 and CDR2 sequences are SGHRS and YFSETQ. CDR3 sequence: CASSPGLAGGPKYNEQFF. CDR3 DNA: TGCGCCAGCAGCCCTGGACTAGCGGGAGGGCCTAAGTACAATGAGCAGTTCTTC.

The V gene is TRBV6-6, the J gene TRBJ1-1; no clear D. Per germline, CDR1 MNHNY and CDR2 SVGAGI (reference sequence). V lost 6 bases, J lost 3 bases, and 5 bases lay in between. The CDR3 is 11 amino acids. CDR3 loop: CASSRDTEAFF. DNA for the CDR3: TGTGCCAGCAGCCGGGACACTGAAGCTTTCTTT.

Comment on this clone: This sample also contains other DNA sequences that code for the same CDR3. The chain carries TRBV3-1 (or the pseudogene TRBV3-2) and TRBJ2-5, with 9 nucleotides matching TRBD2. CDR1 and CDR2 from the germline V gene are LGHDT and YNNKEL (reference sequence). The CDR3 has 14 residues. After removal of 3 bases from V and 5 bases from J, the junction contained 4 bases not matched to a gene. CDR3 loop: CASSQRGGRETQYF. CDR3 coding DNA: TGTGCCAGCAGCCAGCGGGGGGGCCGTGAGACCCAGTACTTC.

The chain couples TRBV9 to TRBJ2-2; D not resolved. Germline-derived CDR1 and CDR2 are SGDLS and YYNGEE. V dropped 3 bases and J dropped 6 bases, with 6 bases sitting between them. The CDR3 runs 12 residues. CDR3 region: CASSGVPGELFF. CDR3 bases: TGTGCCAGCAGCGGCGTCCCCGGGGAGCTGTTTTTT.

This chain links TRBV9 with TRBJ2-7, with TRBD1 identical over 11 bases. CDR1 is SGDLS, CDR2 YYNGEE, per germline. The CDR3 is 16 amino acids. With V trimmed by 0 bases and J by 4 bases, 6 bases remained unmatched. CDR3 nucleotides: TGTGCCAGCAGCGTAGAGGCGGGACAGGGGGTGTACGAGCAGTACTTC. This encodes CASSVEAGQGVYEQYF.

CDR3 nucleotide sequence: TGTGCCAGCGCCGTCAGGGGGATACACGAGCAGTACTTC. This translates into CASAVRGIHEQYF. The chain carries TRBV2 and TRBJ2-7; 7 bases are shared with TRBD1. This CDR3 has 13 residues. The V segment lost 8 bases and the J segment 5 bases; nucleotides outside the gene matches: 9. Germline assignment: CDR1 SNHLY and CDR2 FYNNEI.

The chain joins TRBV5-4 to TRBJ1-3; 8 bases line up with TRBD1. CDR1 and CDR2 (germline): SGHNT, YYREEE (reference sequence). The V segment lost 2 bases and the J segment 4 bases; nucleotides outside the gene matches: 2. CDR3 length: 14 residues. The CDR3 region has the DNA TGTGCCAGCAGCTTCCAGGGGGCAGGAAACACCATATATTTT. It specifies CASSFQGAGNTIYF.

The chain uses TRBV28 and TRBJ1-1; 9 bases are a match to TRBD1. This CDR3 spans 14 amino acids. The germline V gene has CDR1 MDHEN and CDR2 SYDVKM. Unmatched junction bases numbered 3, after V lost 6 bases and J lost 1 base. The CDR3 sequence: CASSPGQGNTEAFF. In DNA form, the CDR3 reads TGTGCCAGCAGCCCGGGACAGGGGAACACTGAAGCTTTCTTT.

The CDR3: CAWRGTGGAWGYTF. The CDR3 region has the DNA TGTGCCTGGAGGGGGACAGGGGGCGCATGGGGCTACACCTTC. The chain recombines TRBV30 with TRBJ1-2; 12 positions match TRBD1. Germline CDR1 and CDR2: GTSNPN and SVGIG (reference sequence). This CDR3 has 14 residues. After removal of 3 bases from V and 8 bases from J, the junction contained 7 bases not matched to a gene.

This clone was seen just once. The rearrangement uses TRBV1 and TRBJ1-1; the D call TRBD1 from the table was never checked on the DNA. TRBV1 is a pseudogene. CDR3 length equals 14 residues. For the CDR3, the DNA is TGCACCAGCAGAGGACAGGGGGTGTGCACTGAAGCTTTCTTT. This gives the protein CTSRGQGVCTEAFF.

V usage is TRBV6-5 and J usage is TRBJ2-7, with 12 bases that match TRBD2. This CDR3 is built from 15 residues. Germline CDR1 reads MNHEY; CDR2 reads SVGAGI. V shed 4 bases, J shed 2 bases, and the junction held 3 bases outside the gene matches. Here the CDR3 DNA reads TGTGCCAGCAGTTCCCGACTAGCGGGAGCCTACGAGCAGTACTTC. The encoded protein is CASSSRLAGAYEQYF.

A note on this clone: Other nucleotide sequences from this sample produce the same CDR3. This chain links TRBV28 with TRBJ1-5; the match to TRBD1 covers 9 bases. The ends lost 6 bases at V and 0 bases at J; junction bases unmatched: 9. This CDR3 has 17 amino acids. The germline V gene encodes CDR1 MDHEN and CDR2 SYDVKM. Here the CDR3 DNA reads TGTGCCAGCAGCCGAACAGGGGGCCCATATAGCAATCAGCCCCAGCATTTT. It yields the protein CASSRTGGPYSNQPQHF.

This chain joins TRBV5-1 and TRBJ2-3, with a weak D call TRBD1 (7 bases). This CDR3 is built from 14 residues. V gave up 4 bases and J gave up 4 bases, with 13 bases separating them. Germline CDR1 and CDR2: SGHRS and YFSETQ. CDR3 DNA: TGCGCCAGCAGCCAGGGGGGCGGGTCAGATACGCAGTATTTT. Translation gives CASSQGGGSDTQYF.